This TCR beta chain stems from a study of CD8 T cells in ankylosing spondylitis. CDR1 SGDLS and CDR2 YYNGEE come from the germline V gene. Between the trimmed V and J ends, which lost 3 bases and 7 bases, there was a span of 14 bases. The CDR3 is 13 residues long. One entry per CDR3 protein, called by TCRdb with MiXCR from the 5' RACE reads. The sample has some 23,000 distinct CDR3 sequences; 2.5% to 3% are singletons. There are many counts of this clonotype. Sequencing was done on a sample of blood, either unsorted or a sorted T cell fraction (not recorded which). This clonotype was sampled from a female donor with ankylosing spondylitis or in good health (not recorded which). The gene calls are TRBV9 and TRBJ2-7; no reliable D call. CDR3 sequence reads: CASSEGDLGEQYF. CDR3 sequence (DNA): TGTGCCAGCAGCGAGGGTGACTTGGGAGAGCAGTACTTC.